These 2 T cell receptor beta chains were sequenced from one sample in a study of post-analysis software for immune sequencing data. Study-wide findings and caveats: Comparison of patients with controls showed about 5 TRBV segments more frequent in patients, TRBV5-6, TRBV5-1 and TRBV20-1 among them.

Prepared libraries of TCR beta cDNA carried unique molecular identifiers. TCRdb processed the PCR reads anew with MiXCR; each CDR3 protein has one entry. The data show approximately 180,000 distinct CDR3 sequences, with roughly 30% seen just once and approximately 1.4% held by the top ten. No cognate antigen is known for these TCRs. The sample consisted of blood. Receptors were obtained from a girl aged 5-17 years with multiple sclerosis.

Worth noting for this clonotype: A junction end diverges from the germline sequence, so it may reflect a read error. The V gene is TRBV6-6, the J gene TRBJ1-2; no firm D call. The CDR3 loop spans 15 amino acids. CDR1 is MNHNY and CDR2 is SVGAGI in the germline V gene (reference sequence). CDR3 loop: CASSYSTSTNHGCTF. The CDR3 region has the DNA TGTGCCAGCAGTTACTCGACTTCTACTAACCATGGCTGCACCTTC.

Many counts were recorded for this clonotype. The chain joins TRBV12-3 or TRBV12-4 to TRBJ2-7, with D perhaps given as TRBD1 or TRBD2 (5 bases each). The CDR3 loop spans 13 amino acids. Between the trimmed V and J ends, which lost 5 bases and 5 bases, there was a span of 13 bases. This CDR3 is CASSPPGLNEQYF. The CDR3 region has the DNA TGTGCCAGCAGTCCGCCGGGGCTTAACGAGCAGTACTTC.